Included here is one T cell receptor beta chain sequence, with context. The data belong to a study of T cells after yellow fever vaccination. With V trimmed by 4 bases and J by 12 bases, 13 bases remained unmatched. Germline CDR1 is SGHDT and CDR2 is YYEEEE. The CDR3 loop spans 13 amino acids. TCRdb reprocessed the 5' RACE reads via MiXCR and lists one record per CDR3 protein. There are around 230,000 distinct CDR3 sequences in the sample; 6% to 8% occur only once, and more than 1% lies in the top ten. This material consisted of CD4+ T cells sorted from PBMCs, taken on the day of the yellow fever booster vaccination. This chain joins TRBV5-6 and TRBJ2-7; 7 bases line up with TRBD1. The receptor was derived from a man younger than 40 who received the YFV17D yellow fever vaccine. CDR3 amino acids: CASSTLQGVEVYF. The CDR3, as DNA: TGTGCCAGCAGCACACTGCAGGGGGTCGAGGTGTACTTC.